A selection of T cell receptor beta chains follows, all from one sample in a study of blood T cell repertoires in COVID-19. Profiling relied on immunoSEQ multiplex PCR, and the TCRdb table lists in-frame clones only, not all of them. The sample contains 150,000 to 200,000 clones, about 80% of which appear only once. The sequenced material came from peripheral blood. The source is a woman aged 70-85 years with acute or convalescent COVID-19. Each CDR3 is given with its conserved first and last residue. Fields, in order: CDR3 DNA, CDR3 protein, V gene, D gene, clone size, J gene. The D gene is left open where the match is weak. Clone size is not always given. Where it is, it says once, few, many or a class for expanded clones.

CDR3 DNA: TGTGCCAGTAGTAGATGGACTAGCTACGAGCAGTACTTC; CDR3 protein: CASSRWTSYEQYF; V gene: TRBV19; D gene: TRBD2; clone size: NA; J gene: TRBJ2-7
CDR3 DNA: TGTGCCTGGAGTGCGGCGGACAGGTTTGAAAAACTGTTTTTT; CDR3 protein: CAWSAADRFEKLFF; V gene: TRBV30; D gene: TRBD1; clone size: NA; J gene: TRBJ1-4
CDR3 DNA: TGTGCCTGCCAAAGTGAGAGGGATTCACCCCTCCACTTT; CDR3 protein: CACQSERDSPLHF; V gene: TRBV30; D gene: NA; clone size: NA; J gene: TRBJ1-6
CDR3 DNA: TGTGCCAGCAGCGTCGAGCGGGATGGCGGTGAGCAGTTCTTC; CDR3 protein: CASSVERDGGEQFF; V gene: TRBV9; D gene: TRBD2; clone size: NA; J gene: TRBJ2-1
CDR3 DNA: TGTGCCAGTAAAGCGGGAATTCACACCTACGAGCAGTACTTC; CDR3 protein: CASKAGIHTYEQYF; V gene: TRBV19; D gene: TRBD2; clone size: NA; J gene: TRBJ2-7
CDR3 DNA: TGCGCCAGCAGTCTCTTAGCGGGGAACACCGGGGAGCTGTTTTTT; CDR3 protein: CASSLLAGNTGELFF; V gene: TRBV5-1; D gene: TRBD2; clone size: NA; J gene: TRBJ2-2
CDR3 DNA: TGTGCCAGCAGCTTCCCGGGGACTAGCGGGAGAACCGGGGAGCTGTTTTTT; CDR3 protein: CASSFPGTSGRTGELFF; V gene: TRBV7-2; D gene: TRBD2; clone size: NA; J gene: TRBJ2-2
CDR3 DNA: TGCGCCAGCAGCCAAGATGACCGGGAAACAGATACGCAGTATTTT; CDR3 protein: CASSQDDRETDTQYF; V gene: TRBV4-1; D gene: NA; clone size: few; J gene: TRBJ2-3
CDR3 DNA: TGTGCCAGCAGCTTAGCCATTGGACAACTGTATTTT; CDR3 protein: CASSLAIGQLYF; V gene: TRBV7-2; D gene: NA; clone size: few; J gene: TRBJ1-5
CDR3 DNA: TGTGCCAGCAGCTTAACTAGCGGGAGGAGGATGGATGAGCAGTTCTTC; CDR3 protein: CASSLTSGRRMDEQFF; V gene: TRBV11-2; D gene: TRBD2; clone size: NA; J gene: TRBJ2-1
CDR3 DNA: TGTGCCAGTAGTGTGGGACAGGGGAACACCGGGGAGCTGTTTTTT; CDR3 protein: CASSVGQGNTGELFF; V gene: TRBV19; D gene: TRBD1; clone size: NA; J gene: TRBJ2-2
CDR3 DNA: TGTGCCAGCTCGATCAGCAGGGTGGATGGCTACACCTTC; CDR3 protein: CASSISRVDGYTF; V gene: TRBV18; D gene: NA; clone size: NA; J gene: TRBJ1-2
CDR3 DNA: TGTGCCTGGACCGAAGGACAGGCGAATCAGCCCCAGCATTTT; CDR3 protein: CAWTEGQANQPQHF; V gene: TRBV30; D gene: TRBD1; clone size: NA; J gene: TRBJ1-5
CDR3 DNA: TGTGCCAGCAGCACCGGACAGGGATCGAGCAATCAGCCCCAGCATTTT; CDR3 protein: CASSTGQGSSNQPQHF; V gene: TRBV7-9; D gene: TRBD1; clone size: many; J gene: TRBJ1-5
CDR3 DNA: TGTGCCAGCAGCCAGCTGGGACTAGGGAACACCGGGGAGCTGTTTTTT; CDR3 protein: CASSQLGLGNTGELFF; V gene: TRBV7-2; D gene: TRBD2; clone size: NA; J gene: TRBJ2-2
CDR3 DNA: TGTGCCAGCAGCCCGGGACAGGGAAGTTTGCGAGCTTTCTTT; CDR3 protein: CASSPGQGSLRAFF; V gene: TRBV3-1/TRBV3-2; D gene: TRBD1; clone size: NA; J gene: TRBJ1-1
CDR3 DNA: TGTGCCAGCAGCGTAGAGGGGACAGGGTGGGCAAACATTCAGTACTTC; CDR3 protein: CASSVEGTGWANIQYF; V gene: TRBV9; D gene: TRBD1; clone size: NA; J gene: TRBJ2-4
CDR3 DNA: TGTGCCAGCGGAGGGGACAGGGGACCCGAGCAGTACTTC; CDR3 protein: CASGGDRGPEQYF; V gene: TRBV2; D gene: TRBD1; clone size: NA; J gene: TRBJ2-7
CDR3 DNA: TGCGCCAGCAGCTTGGTAGTATCGGGGTACAATGAGCAGTTCTTC; CDR3 protein: CASSLVVSGYNEQFF; V gene: TRBV5-1; D gene: NA; clone size: NA; J gene: TRBJ2-1
CDR3 DNA: TGCAGCGTTGCACGAACTGTAAATGAAAAACTGTTTTTT; CDR3 protein: CSVARTVNEKLFF; V gene: TRBV29-1; D gene: NA; clone size: NA; J gene: TRBJ1-4
CDR3 DNA: TGTGCCAGCCGACAGGGCTCCACCACAACTAATGAAAAACTGTTTTTT; CDR3 protein: CASRQGSTTTNEKLFF; V gene: TRBV18; D gene: TRBD1; clone size: NA; J gene: TRBJ1-4
CDR3 DNA: TGTGCCAGCAGCTTACTAGCGGGATACACAGATACGCAGTATTTT; CDR3 protein: CASSLLAGYTDTQYF; V gene: TRBV7-9; D gene: TRBD2; clone size: NA; J gene: TRBJ2-3
CDR3 DNA: TGCGCCAGCAGCTCGGACCGACAGGGGAAACTGTTTTTT; CDR3 protein: CASSSDRQGKLFF; V gene: TRBV5-1; D gene: TRBD1; clone size: NA; J gene: TRBJ1-4
CDR3 DNA: TGCAGCGTTGCCCGACAGGCGGTCCACAATGAGCAGTTCTTC; CDR3 protein: CSVARQAVHNEQFF; V gene: TRBV29-1; D gene: NA; clone size: NA; J gene: TRBJ2-1
CDR3 DNA: TGTGCCAGCAGCCACACCGGGACAGGAATCAACGAGCAGTACTTC; CDR3 protein: CASSHTGTGINEQYF; V gene: TRBV4-2; D gene: TRBD1; clone size: NA; J gene: TRBJ2-7
CDR3 DNA: TGTGCTAGTGATGGCAGATCACATGGCTATGGCTACACCTTC; CDR3 protein: CASDGRSHGYGYTF; V gene: TRBV12-5; D gene: NA; clone size: once; J gene: TRBJ1-2
CDR3 DNA: TGTGCCAGCAGTTACTCGAGTTCCCCTAGAATACTGTTCTTC; CDR3 protein: CASSYSSSPRILFF; V gene: TRBV6-5; D gene: NA; clone size: NA; J gene: TRBJ2-1
CDR3 DNA: TGTGCCAGCACCGACGCGAGGAGCTCCTACGAGCAGTACTTC; CDR3 protein: CASTDARSSYEQYF; V gene: TRBV2; D gene: NA; clone size: NA; J gene: TRBJ2-7
CDR3 DNA: TGTGCCAGCAGCTCCGCCCTAGCGGGAGGCTACGAGCAGTACTTC; CDR3 protein: CASSSALAGGYEQYF; V gene: TRBV13; D gene: TRBD2; clone size: NA; J gene: TRBJ2-7
CDR3 DNA: TGTGCCAGCAGCGTAGGGTTAGAGGGGAACACTGAAGCTTTCTTT; CDR3 protein: CASSVGLEGNTEAFF; V gene: TRBV9; D gene: NA; clone size: NA; J gene: TRBJ1-1
CDR3 DNA: TGTGCCAGCAGTTTCCTCCCTAGCGGGTGGGACGAGCAGTACTTC; CDR3 protein: CASSFLPSGWDEQYF; V gene: TRBV27; D gene: TRBD2; clone size: NA; J gene: TRBJ2-7
CDR3 DNA: TGTGCCAGTAGTCAGGGTCACAATGAGCAGTTCTTC; CDR3 protein: CASSQGHNEQFF; V gene: TRBV19; D gene: NA; clone size: NA; J gene: TRBJ2-1
CDR3 DNA: TGCAGCGCGGGACAGGGGAAGCCCCAGCATTTT; CDR3 protein: CSAGQGKPQHF; V gene: TRBV29-1; D gene: TRBD1; clone size: NA; J gene: TRBJ1-5